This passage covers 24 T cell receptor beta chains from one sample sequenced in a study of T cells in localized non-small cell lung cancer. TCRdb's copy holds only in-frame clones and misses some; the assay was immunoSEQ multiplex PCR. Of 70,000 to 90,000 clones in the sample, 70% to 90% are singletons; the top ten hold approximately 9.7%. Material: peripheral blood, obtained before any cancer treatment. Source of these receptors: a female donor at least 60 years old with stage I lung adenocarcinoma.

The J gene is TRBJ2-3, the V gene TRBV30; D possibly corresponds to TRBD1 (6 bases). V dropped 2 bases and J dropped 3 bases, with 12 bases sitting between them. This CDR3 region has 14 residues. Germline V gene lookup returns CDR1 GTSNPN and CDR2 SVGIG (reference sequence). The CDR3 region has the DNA TGTGCCTGGAGTCGAGACACAGGGACAGATACGCAGTATTTT. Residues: CAWSRDTGTDTQYF.

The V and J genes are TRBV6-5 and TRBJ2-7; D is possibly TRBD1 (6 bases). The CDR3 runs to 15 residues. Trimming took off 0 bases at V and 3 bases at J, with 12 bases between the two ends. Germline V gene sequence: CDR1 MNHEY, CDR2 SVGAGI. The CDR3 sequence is CASSYSEDSNYEQYF. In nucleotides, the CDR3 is TGTGCCAGCAGTTACTCAGAGGACAGTAACTACGAGCAGTACTTC.

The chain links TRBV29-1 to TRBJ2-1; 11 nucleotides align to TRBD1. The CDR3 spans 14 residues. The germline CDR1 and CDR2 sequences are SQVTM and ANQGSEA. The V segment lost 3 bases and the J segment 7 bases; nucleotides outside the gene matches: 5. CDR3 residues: CSVDRTGGQNEQFF. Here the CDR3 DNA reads TGCAGCGTTGACAGGACAGGGGGCCAAAATGAGCAGTTCTTC.

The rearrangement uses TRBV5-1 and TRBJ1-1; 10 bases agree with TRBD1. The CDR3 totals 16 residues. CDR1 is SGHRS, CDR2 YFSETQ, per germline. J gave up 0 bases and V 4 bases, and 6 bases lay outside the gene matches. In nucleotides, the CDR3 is TGCGCCAGCAGCGTAACCGGGACAGGGGTGAACACTGAAGCTTTCTTT. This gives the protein CASSVTGTGVNTEAFF.

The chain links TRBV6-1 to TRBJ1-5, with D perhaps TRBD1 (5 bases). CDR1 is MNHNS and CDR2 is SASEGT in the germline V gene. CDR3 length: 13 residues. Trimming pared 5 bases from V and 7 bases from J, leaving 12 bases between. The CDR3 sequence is CASSRDQGQPQHF. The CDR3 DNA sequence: TGTGCCAGCAGTCGGGACCAAGGGCAGCCCCAGCATTTT.

The DNA of the CDR3 is TGCAGCGTCGGGGCCGGCTACAATGAGCAGTTCTTC. Translating gives CSVGAGYNEQFF. This chain uses TRBV29-1 with TRBJ2-1; D may match TRBD1 or TRBD2 (5 bases each). This CDR3 is 12 amino acids long. Germline assignment: CDR1 SQVTM and CDR2 ANQGSEA. Between the trimmed V and J ends, which lost 6 bases and 3 bases, there was a span of 9 bases.

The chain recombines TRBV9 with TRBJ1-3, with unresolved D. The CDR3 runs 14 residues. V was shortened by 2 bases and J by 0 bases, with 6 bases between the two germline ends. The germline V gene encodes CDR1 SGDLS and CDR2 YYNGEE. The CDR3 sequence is CASSVTSSGNTIYF. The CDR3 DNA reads TGTGCCAGCAGCGTTACGAGCTCTGGAAACACCATATATTTT.

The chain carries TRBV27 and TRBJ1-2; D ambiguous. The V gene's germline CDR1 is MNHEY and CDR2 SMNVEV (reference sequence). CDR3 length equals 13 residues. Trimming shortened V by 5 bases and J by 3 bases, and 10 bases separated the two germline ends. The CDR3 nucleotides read TGTGCCAGCAGTGCCCGGGGAGACTATGGCTACACCTTC. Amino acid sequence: CASSARGDYGYTF.

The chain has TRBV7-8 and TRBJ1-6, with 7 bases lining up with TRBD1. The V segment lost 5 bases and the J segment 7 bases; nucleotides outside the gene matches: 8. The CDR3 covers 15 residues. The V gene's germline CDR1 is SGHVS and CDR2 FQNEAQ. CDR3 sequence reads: CASSRMTGLNSPLHF. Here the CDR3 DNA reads TGTGCCAGCAGCCGGATGACAGGGTTGAATTCACCCCTCCACTTT.

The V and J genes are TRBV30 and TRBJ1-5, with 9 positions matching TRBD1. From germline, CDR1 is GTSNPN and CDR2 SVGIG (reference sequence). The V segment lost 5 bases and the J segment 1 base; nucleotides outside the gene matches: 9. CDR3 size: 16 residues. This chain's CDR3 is CAWQDRGGRSNQPQHF. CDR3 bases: TGTGCCTGGCAGGACAGGGGAGGTCGGAGCAATCAGCCCCAGCATTTT.

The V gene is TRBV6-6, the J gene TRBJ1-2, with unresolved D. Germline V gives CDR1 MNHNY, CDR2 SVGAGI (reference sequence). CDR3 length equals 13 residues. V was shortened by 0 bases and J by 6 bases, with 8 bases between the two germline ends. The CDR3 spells CASSYSDGDGYTF. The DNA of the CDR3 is TGTGCCAGCAGTTACTCGGACGGAGATGGCTACACCTTC.

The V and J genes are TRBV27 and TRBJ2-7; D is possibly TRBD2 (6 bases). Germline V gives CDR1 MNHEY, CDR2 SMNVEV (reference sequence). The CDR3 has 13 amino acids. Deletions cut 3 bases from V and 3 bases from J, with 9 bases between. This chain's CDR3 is CASSFQGGYEQYF. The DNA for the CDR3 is TGTGCCAGCAGTTTTCAGGGAGGCTACGAGCAGTACTTC.

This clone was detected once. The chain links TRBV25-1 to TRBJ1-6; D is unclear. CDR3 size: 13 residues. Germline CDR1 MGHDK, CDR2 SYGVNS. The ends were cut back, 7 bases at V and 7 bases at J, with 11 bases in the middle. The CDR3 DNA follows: TGTGCCAGCACTCCCTCTGTAAATTCACCCCTCCACTTT. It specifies CASTPSVNSPLHF.

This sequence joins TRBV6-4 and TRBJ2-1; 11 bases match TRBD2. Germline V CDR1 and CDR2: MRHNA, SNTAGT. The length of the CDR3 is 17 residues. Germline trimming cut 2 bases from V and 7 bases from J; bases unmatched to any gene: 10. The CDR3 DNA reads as TGTGCCAGCAGTGACAGTCCCCTAGCGGGGGGTGAAAATGAGCAGTTCTTC. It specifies CASSDSPLAGGENEQFF.

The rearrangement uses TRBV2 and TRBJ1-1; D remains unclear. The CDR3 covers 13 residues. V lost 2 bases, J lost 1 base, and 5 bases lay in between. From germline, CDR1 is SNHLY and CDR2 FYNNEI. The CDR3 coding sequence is TGTGCCAGCAGTGAAATCAGGAACACTGAAGCTTTCTTT. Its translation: CASSEIRNTEAFF.

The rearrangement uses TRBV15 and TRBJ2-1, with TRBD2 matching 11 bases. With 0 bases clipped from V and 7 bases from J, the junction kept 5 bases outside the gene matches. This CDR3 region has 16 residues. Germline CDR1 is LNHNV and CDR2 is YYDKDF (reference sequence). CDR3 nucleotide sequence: TGTGCCACCAGCAGAGATATAGCGGGGGGGCGTAATGAGCAGTTCTTC. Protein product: CATSRDIAGGRNEQFF.

CDR3 bases: TGTGCCACCCTAGTACAGGGTTTGAACACTGAAGCTTTCTTT. Its translation is CATLVQGLNTEAFF. This sequence joins TRBV6-5 and TRBJ1-1; perhaps TRBD1 as D (6 bases). Germline assignment: CDR1 MNHEY and CDR2 SVGAGI. V lost 10 bases, J lost 0 bases, and 15 bases lay in between. The length of the CDR3 is 14 residues.

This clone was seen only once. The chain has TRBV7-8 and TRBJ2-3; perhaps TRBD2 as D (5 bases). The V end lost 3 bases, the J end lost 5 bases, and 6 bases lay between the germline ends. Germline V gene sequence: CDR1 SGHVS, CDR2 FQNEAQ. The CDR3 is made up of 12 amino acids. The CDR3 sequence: CASSFEGDTQYF. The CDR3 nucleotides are TGTGCCAGCAGCTTTGAGGGAGATACGCAGTATTTT.

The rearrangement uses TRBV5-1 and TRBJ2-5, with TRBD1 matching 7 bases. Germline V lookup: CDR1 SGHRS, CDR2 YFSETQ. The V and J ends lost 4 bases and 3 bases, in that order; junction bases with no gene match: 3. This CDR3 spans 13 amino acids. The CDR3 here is CASSATGKETQYF. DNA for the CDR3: TGCGCCAGCAGCGCGACAGGGAAAGAGACCCAGTACTTC.

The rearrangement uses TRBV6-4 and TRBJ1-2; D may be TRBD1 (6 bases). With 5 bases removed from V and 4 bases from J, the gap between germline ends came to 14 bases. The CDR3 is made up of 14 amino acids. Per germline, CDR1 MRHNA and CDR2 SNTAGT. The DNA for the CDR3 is TGTGCCAGCAGTTACGGCGGGGGCGGCTATGGCTACACCTTC. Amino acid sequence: CASSYGGGGYGYTF.

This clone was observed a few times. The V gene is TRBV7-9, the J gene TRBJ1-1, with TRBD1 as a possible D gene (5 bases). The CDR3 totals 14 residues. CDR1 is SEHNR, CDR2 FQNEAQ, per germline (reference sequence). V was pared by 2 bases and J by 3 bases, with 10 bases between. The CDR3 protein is CASSLSGSHTEAFF. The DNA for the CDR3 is TGTGCCAGCAGCTTATCAGGGTCCCACACTGAAGCTTTCTTT.

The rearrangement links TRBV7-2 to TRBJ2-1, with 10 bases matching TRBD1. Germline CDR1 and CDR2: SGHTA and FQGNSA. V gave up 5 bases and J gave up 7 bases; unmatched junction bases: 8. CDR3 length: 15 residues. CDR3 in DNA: TGTGCCAGCAGCGCCAGACAGGGGGCCGGGAATGAGCAGTTCTTC. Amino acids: CASSARQGAGNEQFF.

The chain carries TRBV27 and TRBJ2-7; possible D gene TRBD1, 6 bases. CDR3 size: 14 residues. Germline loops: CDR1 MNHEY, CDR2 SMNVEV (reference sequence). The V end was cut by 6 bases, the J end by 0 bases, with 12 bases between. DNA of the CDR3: TGTGCCAGCAGCCTACAGGGTAGCTCCTACGAGCAGTACTTC. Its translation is CASSLQGSSYEQYF.

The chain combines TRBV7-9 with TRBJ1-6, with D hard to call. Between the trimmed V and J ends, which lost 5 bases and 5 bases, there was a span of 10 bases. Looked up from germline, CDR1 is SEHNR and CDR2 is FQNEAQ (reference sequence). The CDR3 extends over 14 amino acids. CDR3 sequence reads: CASSQVTDNSPLHF. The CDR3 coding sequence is TGTGCCAGCAGCCAAGTTACCGATAATTCACCCCTCCACTTT.